Below are 13 T cell receptor beta chains sequenced from a single sample in a study of early T cells in non-severe SARS-CoV-2 infection. TCRdb reprocessed the 5' RACE reads via MiXCR and lists one record per CDR3 protein. The sample lists about 97,000 distinct CDR3 sequences; around 13% were seen once. The sequencing input was whole blood. These receptors came from an adult who was a healthcare worker with PCR-confirmed SARS-CoV-2 infection or an uninfected control (not recorded which).

This clonotype has just a few counts. V gene TRBV7-9 combines with J gene TRBJ2-2; D perhaps matches TRBD1 (6 bases). Germline CDR1 is SEHNR and CDR2 is FQNEAQ (reference sequence). The CDR3 consists of 15 residues. The germline V and J ends were trimmed by 4 bases and 5 bases, with 14 bases remaining between them. CDR3 bases: TGTGCCAGCAGCTCTACAGGGCAAGATACCGGGGAGCTGTTTTTT. Amino acids: CASSSTGQDTGELFF.

The chain has TRBV6-5 and TRBJ1-1; no reliable D call. The V gene's germline CDR1 is MNHEY and CDR2 SVGAGI. This CDR3 spans 17 amino acids. V lost 0 bases and J lost 3, with 17 bases in between. The CDR3 DNA follows: TGTGCCAGCAGTTACTCGATTCGTGCATTCTTTTACACTGAAGCTTTCTTT. This translates into CASSYSIRAFFYTEAFF.

About this clonotype: This CDR3 fails to terminate in the conserved phenylalanine or tryptophan, so it likely reflects a read error. The chain employs TRBV19 and TRBJ1-2; D unresolved. Germline values: CDR1 LNHDA, CDR2 SQIVND (reference sequence). The CDR3 has 11 residues. Between the trimmed V and J ends, which lost 7 bases and 8 bases, there was a span of 11 bases. The CDR3 reads CASITPGGYTI. DNA for the CDR3: TGTGCCAGTATCACCCCGGGGGGCTACACCATC.

The rearrangement links TRBV27 to TRBJ2-1; D remains unclear. Deletions cut 2 bases from V and 5 bases from J, with 10 bases between. Looked up from germline, CDR1 is MNHEY and CDR2 is SMNVEV (reference sequence). There are 14 residues in the CDR3. The CDR3 here is CASSLHPGDNEQFF. The CDR3 DNA is TGTGCCAGCAGTTTACACCCCGGAGACAATGAGCAGTTCTTC.

This clonotype was detected only a few times. V is TRBV7-9 and J is TRBJ2-1; 7 bases are shared with TRBD2. V shed 4 bases and J 4 bases; nucleotides not matched to a gene: 4. Germline CDR1 SEHNR, CDR2 FQNEAQ (reference sequence). This CDR3 contains 14 residues. The CDR3 DNA follows: TGTGCCAGCAGCTCCGCTAGCGGTTACAATGAGCAGTTCTTC. Protein product: CASSSASGYNEQFF.

In its sample, this clonotype was seen many times. The chain uses TRBV7-2 and TRBJ2-2; the D gene is possibly TRBD2 (6 bases). In germline, CDR1 is SGHTA, CDR2 FQGNSA. V shed 5 bases and J shed 1 base, with 14 bases lying between them. The CDR3 length is 16 residues. CDR3 nucleotide sequence: TGTGCCAGCAGCCAACGTAGCGGAGGGAACACCGGGGAGCTGTTTTTT. Its translation is CASSQRSGGNTGELFF.

This clonotype was observed a few times. The genes are TRBV11-2 and TRBJ2-1; D may be TRBD1 or TRBD2 (5 bases each). Germline assignment: CDR1 SGHAT and CDR2 FQNNGV. This CDR3 contains 13 residues. V lost 5 bases and J lost 11, with 16 bases in between. The CDR3 sequence: CASSPRGRNKQFF. CDR3 nucleotides: TGTGCCAGCAGCCCCCGGGGCCGAAATAAGCAGTTCTTC.

This clonotype was detected only a few times. The rearrangement links TRBV10-3 to TRBJ1-5; a possible D gene is TRBD1 (5 bases). Germline V gene sequence: CDR1 ENHRY, CDR2 SYGVKD. CDR3 length: 14 amino acids. The V end lost 2 bases, the J end lost 2 bases, and 7 bases lay between the germline ends. The CDR3 loop is CAISEGAGNQPQHF. The CDR3 region has the DNA TGTGCCATCAGTGAGGGGGCTGGCAATCAGCCCCAGCATTTT.

This clonotype was detected many times. The chain recombines TRBV6-1 with TRBJ2-3, with 11 nucleotides matching TRBD1. Looked up from germline, CDR1 is MNHNS and CDR2 is SASEGT. The CDR3 is 14 residues long. V lost 4 bases and J lost 6; bases outside the gene matches: 3. The CDR3 reads CASSVWDRGDTQYF. CDR3 bases: TGTGCCAGCAGTGTCTGGGACAGGGGGGATACGCAGTATTTT.

The genes are TRBV5-4 and TRBJ1-2, with D possibly matching TRBD1 (6 bases). The CDR3 has 15 residues. V dropped 4 bases and J dropped 2 bases, with 15 bases sitting between them. Germline loops: CDR1 SGHNT, CDR2 YYREEE (reference sequence). CDR3 nucleotides: TGTGCCAGCAGCCCTACAGGGATCCAAAACTATGGCTACACCTTC. Translating gives CASSPTGIQNYGYTF.

On this clonotype itself: A much larger clone differs by one base, so this may be a read error. This chain joins TRBV25-1 and TRBJ1-2; D uncertain. Trimming left V 2 bases short and J 3 bases short, with 10 bases between. The CDR3 is 14 amino acids. The germline gives CDR1 MGHDK, CDR2 SYGVNS. CDR3 in DNA: TGTGCCAGCAGTGAACATGACACCTACTATGGCTACACCTTC. Encoded protein: CASSEHDTYYGYTF.

The chain combines TRBV20-1 with TRBJ2-7; perhaps TRBD2 as D (5 bases). CDR3 length: 13 residues. Germline V gives CDR1 DFQATT, CDR2 SNEGSKA (reference sequence). V lost 8 bases to trimming and J lost 6 bases, with 20 bases between them. The CDR3 loop reads CSSRRGSTLEQYF. CDR3 DNA: TGCAGTTCCCGAAGAGGGTCTACCCTCGAGCAGTACTTC.

This clonotype has ten or more counts. This sequence joins TRBV7-9 and TRBJ2-1, with 10 bases fitting TRBD2. Per germline, CDR1 SEHNR and CDR2 FQNEAQ (reference sequence). J gave up 6 bases and V 5 bases, and 7 bases lay outside the gene matches. This CDR3 has 15 amino acids. In DNA form, the CDR3 reads TGTGCCAGCAGCCAAGCGGGAGGGCCTCTCAATGAGCAGTTCTTC. Its translation: CASSQAGGPLNEQFF.